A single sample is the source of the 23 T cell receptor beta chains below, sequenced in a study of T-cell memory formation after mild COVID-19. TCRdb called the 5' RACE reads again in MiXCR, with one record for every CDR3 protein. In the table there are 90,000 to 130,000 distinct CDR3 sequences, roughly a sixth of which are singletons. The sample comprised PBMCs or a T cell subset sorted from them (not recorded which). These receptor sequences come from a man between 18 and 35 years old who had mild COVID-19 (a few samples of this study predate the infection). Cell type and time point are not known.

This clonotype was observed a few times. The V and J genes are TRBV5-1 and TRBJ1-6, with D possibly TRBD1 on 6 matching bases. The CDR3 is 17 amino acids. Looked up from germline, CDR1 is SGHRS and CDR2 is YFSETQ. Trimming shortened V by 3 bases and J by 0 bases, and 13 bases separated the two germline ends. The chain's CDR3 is CASSSQGPSSYNSPLHF. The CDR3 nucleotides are TGCGCCAGCAGCTCACAGGGACCCAGCTCCTATAATTCACCCCTCCACTTT.

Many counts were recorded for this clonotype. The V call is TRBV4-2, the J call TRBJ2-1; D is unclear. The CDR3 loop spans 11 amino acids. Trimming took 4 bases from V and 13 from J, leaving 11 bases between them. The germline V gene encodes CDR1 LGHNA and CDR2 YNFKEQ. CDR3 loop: CASSREANQFF. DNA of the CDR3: TGTGCCAGCAGCCGAGAGGCAAACCAGTTCTTC.

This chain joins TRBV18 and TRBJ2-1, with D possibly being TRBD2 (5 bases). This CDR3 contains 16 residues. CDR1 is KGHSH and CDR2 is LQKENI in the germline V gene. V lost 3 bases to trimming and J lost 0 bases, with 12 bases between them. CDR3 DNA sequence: TGTGCCAGCTCACCTCCCGGGATGCGCTCCTACAATGAGCAGTTCTTC. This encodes CASSPPGMRSYNEQFF.

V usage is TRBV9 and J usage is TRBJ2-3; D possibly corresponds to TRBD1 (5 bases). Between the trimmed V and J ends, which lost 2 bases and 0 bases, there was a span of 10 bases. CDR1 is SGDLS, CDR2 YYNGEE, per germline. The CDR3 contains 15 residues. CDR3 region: CASSVGPGSTDTQYF. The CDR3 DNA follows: TGTGCCAGCAGCGTGGGGCCAGGTAGCACAGATACGCAGTATTTT.

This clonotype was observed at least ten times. In nucleotides, the CDR3 is TGCGCCAGCAGGTCTAGCGGGGGGGCCCAGTCCTACAATGAGCAGTTCTTC. This gives the protein CASRSSGGAQSYNEQFF. This sequence joins TRBV5-1 and TRBJ2-1; TRBD2 matches 12 bases. Germline-derived CDR1 and CDR2 are SGHRS and YFSETQ. The CDR3 runs 17 residues. Losses at the gene ends were 5 bases for V and 1 base for J; bases not matched to a gene: 7. Full variable domain (outside the CDR3, taken from reference TRBV5-1 and TRBJ2-1): KAGVTQTPRYLIKTRGQQVTLSCSPISGHRSVSWYQQTPGQGLQFLFEYFSETQRNKGNFPGRFSGRQFSNSRSEMNVSTLELGDSALYLCASRSSGGAQSYNEQFFGPGTRLTVL.

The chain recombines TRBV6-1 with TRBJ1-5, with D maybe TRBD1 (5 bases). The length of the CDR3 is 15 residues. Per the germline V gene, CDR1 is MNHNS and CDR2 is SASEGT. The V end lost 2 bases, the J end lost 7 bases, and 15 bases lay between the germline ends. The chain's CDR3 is CASSETQGLKQPQHF. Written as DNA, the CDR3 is TGTGCCAGCAGTGAAACGCAGGGACTCAAACAGCCCCAGCATTTT.

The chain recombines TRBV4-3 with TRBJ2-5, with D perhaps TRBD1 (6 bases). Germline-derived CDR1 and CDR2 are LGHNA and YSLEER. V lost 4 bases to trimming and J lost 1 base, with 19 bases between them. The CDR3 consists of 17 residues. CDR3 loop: CASSPGPPRGTQETQYF. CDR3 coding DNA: TGCGCCAGCAGCCCTGGGCCACCAAGGGGGACCCAAGAGACCCAGTACTTC.

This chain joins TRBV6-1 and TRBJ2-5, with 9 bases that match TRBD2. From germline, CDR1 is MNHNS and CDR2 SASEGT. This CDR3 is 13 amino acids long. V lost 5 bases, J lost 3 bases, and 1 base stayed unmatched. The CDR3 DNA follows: TGTGCCAGCAGTCGGACTAGCGAAGAGACCCAGTACTTC. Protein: CASSRTSEETQYF.

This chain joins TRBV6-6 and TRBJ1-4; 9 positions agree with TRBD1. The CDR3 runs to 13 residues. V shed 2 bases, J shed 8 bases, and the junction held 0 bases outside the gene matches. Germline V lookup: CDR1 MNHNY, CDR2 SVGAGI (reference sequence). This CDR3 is CASSYGTGEKLFF. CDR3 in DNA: TGTGCCAGCAGTTACGGGACAGGGGAAAAACTGTTTTTT.

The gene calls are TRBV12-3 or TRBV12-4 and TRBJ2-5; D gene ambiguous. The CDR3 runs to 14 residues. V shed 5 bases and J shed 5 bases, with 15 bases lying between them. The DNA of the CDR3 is TGTGCCAGCAGTCTGCCTACCCAAGGGGAGACCCAGTACTTC. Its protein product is CASSLPTQGETQYF.

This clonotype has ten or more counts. Here the CDR3 reads CASSDSRTSGGYEQYV. As DNA, the CDR3 is TGTGCCAGCAGTGACTCTCGTACTAGCGGGGGTTACGAGCAGTACGTC. The rearrangement links TRBV6-6 to TRBJ2-7, with 11 bases that match TRBD2. The CDR3 has 16 amino acids. CDR1 is MNHNY and CDR2 is SVGAGI in the germline V gene (reference sequence).

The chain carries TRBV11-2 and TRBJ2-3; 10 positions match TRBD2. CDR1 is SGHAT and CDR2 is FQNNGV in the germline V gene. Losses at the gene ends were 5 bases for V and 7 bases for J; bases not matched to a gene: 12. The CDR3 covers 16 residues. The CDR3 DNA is TGTGCCAGCAGCCCCCGACTAGCGGGCCCAATATATACGCAGTATTTT. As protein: CASSPRLAGPIYTQYF. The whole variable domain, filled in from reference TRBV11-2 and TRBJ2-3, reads EAGVAQSPRYKIIEKRQSVAFWCNPISGHATLYWYQQILGQGPKLLIQFQNNGVVDDSQLPKDRFSAERLKGVDSTLKIQPAKLEDSAVYLCASSPRLAGPIYTQYFGPGTRLTVL.

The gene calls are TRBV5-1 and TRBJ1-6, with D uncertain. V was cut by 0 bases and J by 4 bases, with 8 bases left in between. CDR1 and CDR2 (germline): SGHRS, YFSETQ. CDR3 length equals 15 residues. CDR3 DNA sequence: TGCGCCAGCAGCTTGGAAGCGGTTTATAATTCACCCCTCCACTTT. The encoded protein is CASSLEAVYNSPLHF. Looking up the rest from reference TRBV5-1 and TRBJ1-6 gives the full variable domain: KAGVTQTPRYLIKTRGQQVTLSCSPISGHRSVSWYQQTPGQGLQFLFEYFSETQRNKGNFPGRFSGRQFSNSRSEMNVSTLELGDSALYLCASSLEAVYNSPLHFGNGTRLTVT.

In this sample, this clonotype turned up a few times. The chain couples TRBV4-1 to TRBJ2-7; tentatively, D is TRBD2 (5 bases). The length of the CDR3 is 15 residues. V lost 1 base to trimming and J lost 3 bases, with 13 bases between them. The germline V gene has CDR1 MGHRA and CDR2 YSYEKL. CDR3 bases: TGCGCCAGCAGCCAAGTTCAAGTTCGGGGCTACGAGCAGTACTTC. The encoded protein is CASSQVQVRGYEQYF.

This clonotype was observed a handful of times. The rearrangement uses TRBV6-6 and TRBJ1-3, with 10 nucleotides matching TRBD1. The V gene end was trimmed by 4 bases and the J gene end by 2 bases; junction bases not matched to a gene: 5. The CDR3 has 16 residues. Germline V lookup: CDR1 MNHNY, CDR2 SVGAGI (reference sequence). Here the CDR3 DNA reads TGTGCCAGCAGTTGGACAGGGGGTTCGACTGGAAACACCATATATTTT. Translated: CASSWTGGSTGNTIYF.

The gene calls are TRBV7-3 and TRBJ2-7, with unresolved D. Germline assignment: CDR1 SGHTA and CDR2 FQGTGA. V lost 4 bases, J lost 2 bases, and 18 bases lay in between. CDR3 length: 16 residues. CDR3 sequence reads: CASSSTAGRVPYEQYF. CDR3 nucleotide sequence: TGTGCCAGCAGCTCGACTGCCGGTCGGGTACCCTACGAGCAGTACTTC.

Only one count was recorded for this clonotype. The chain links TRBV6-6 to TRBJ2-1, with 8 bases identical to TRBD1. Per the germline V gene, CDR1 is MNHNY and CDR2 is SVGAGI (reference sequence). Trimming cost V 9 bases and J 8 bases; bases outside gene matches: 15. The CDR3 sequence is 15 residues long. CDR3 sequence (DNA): TGTGCCAGTAGCCGACAGGGGACTCTGAGTGATGAGCAGTTCTTC. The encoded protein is CASSRQGTLSDEQFF.

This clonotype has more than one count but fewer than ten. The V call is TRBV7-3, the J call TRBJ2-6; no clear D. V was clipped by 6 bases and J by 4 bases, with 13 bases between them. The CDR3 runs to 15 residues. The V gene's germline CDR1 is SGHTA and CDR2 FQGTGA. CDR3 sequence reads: CASRDGTAGANVLTF. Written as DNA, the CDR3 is TGTGCCAGCAGGGACGGTACTGCGGGGGCCAACGTCCTGACTTTC.

The CDR3 spells CASSTRLNQETQYF. In DNA, the CDR3 is TGTGCCAGCAGCACCCGACTAAACCAAGAGACCCAGTACTTC. The chain links TRBV7-2 to TRBJ2-5; D is possibly TRBD2 (5 bases). Trimming shortened V by 5 bases and J by 0 bases, and 10 bases separated the two germline ends. Germline CDR1 and CDR2: SGHTA and FQGNSA. The length of the CDR3 is 14 residues.

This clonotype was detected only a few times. CDR3 in DNA: TGTGCCAGCAGCTGGGACAAGAACACTGAAGCTTTCTTT. The encoded protein is CASSWDKNTEAFF. V is TRBV7-9 and J is TRBJ1-1; weak D call: TRBD1 (6 bases). The germline V gene has CDR1 SEHNR and CDR2 FQNEAQ (reference sequence). The CDR3 has 13 residues. V was trimmed by 4 bases and J by 1 base, leaving 7 bases between them.

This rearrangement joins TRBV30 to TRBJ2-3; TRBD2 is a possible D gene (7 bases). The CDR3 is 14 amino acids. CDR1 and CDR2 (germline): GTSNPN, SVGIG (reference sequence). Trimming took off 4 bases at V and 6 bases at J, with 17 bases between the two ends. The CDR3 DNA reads TGTGCCTGGATTCGGGGGGCCCCAGTGGATACGCAGTATTTT. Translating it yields CAWIRGAPVDTQYF.

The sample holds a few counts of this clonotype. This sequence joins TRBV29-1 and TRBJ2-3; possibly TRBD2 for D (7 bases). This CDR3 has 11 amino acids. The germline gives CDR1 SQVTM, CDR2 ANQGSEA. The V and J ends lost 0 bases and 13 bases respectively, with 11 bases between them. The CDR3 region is CSVEDGGPKYF. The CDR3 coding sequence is TGCAGCGTTGAAGACGGGGGGCCCAAGTATTTT.

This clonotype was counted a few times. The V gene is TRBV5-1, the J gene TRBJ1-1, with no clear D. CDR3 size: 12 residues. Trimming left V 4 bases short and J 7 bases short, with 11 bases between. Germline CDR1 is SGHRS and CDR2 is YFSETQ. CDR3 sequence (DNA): TGCGCCAGCAGCCAATCGAACGGTGAAGCTTTCTTT. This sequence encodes CASSQSNGEAFF.